The 16 T cell receptor beta chains listed next were all sequenced from one sample in a study of T cells in Graves' hyperthyroidism and ophthalmopathy. RNA transcripts gave rise to amplified TCR beta CDR3 regions. The HTBI primer set was used in a first-round RT-PCR of the TCR CDR3. Using its own MiXCR run on the multiplex PCR reads, TCRdb lists one record per CDR3 protein. Among 130,000 or so distinct CDR3 sequences listed, more than 20% were seen once. Input material: blood. Every receptor here comes from a woman aged 45-59 years with Graves' hyperthyroidism that later progressed to Graves' ophthalmopathy.

This clonotype showed up many times. The V gene is TRBV15, the J gene TRBJ1-4; a possible D gene is TRBD1 (5 bases). The CDR3 is 18 amino acids. Trimming stripped 1 base from V and 8 bases from J, with 23 bases between. Germline V gene lookup returns CDR1 LNHNV and CDR2 YYDKDF (reference sequence). DNA of the CDR3: TGTGCCACCAGCAGAGTTAAGGACACTCGGGGCCGATGGGAAAAACTGTTTTTT. Protein: CATSRVKDTRGRWEKLFF.

This clonotype was counted ten times or more. The J gene is TRBJ2-1, the V gene TRBV6-1; 12 nucleotides agree with TRBD2. The CDR3 totals 16 residues. V lost 5 bases, J lost 7 bases, and 9 bases stayed unmatched. CDR1 and CDR2 (germline): MNHNS, SASEGT. This CDR3 reads CASSSSSGRASNEQFF. For the CDR3, the DNA is TGTGCCAGCAGTTCCTCTAGCGGGAGGGCAAGTAATGAGCAGTTCTTC.

This clonotype was recorded at least ten times. This rearrangement joins TRBV30 to TRBJ2-3; 7 bases agree with TRBD2. J was trimmed by 2 bases and V by 6 bases; bases with no gene match: 11. The CDR3 has 15 residues. From germline, CDR1 is GTSNPN and CDR2 SVGIG (reference sequence). CDR3 nucleotides: TGTGCCTGTCAAAGGACTAGTACCTTCACAGATACGCAGTATTTT. Protein product: CACQRTSTFTDTQYF.

The sample holds many counts of this clonotype. This rearrangement joins TRBV24-1 to TRBJ2-2, with a possible D match to TRBD2 (5 bases). The V gene's germline CDR1 is KGHDR and CDR2 SFDVKD. The CDR3 length is 15 residues. V gave up 5 bases and J gave up 6 bases, with 15 bases separating them. The CDR3 spells CATSAGLAGAGELFF. The CDR3 nucleotides read TGTGCCACCAGTGCAGGTCTAGCTGGGGCCGGGGAGCTGTTTTTT.

CDR3 residues: CSARDQPGLAGNEQFF. DNA of the CDR3: TGCAGTGCTAGAGATCAGCCGGGACTAGCAGGCAATGAGCAGTTCTTC. This sequence joins TRBV20-1 and TRBJ2-1; 9 nucleotides agree with TRBD2. The junction had 9 bases not matched to a gene; V was cut back by 0 bases and J by 6 bases. CDR3 size: 16 residues. CDR1 and CDR2 (germline): DFQATT, SNEGSKA (reference sequence).

This chain joins TRBV5-1 and TRBJ2-3; 7 bases are shared with TRBD1. The ends lost 5 bases at V and 1 base at J; junction bases unmatched: 7. The CDR3 covers 15 residues. The germline gives CDR1 SGHRS, CDR2 YFSETQ. The CDR3 loop is CASSHRGMGTDTQYF. The DNA for the CDR3 is TGCGCCAGCAGTCACAGGGGCATGGGCACAGATACGCAGTATTTT. Full variable domain (missing parts from reference TRBV5-1 and TRBJ2-3): KAGVTQTPRYLIKTRGQQVTLSCSPISGHRSVSWYQQTPGQGLQFLFEYFSETQRNKGNFPGRFSGRQFSNSRSEMNVSTLELGDSALYLCASSHRGMGTDTQYFGPGTRLTVL.

At least ten counts were recorded for this clonotype. The V call is TRBV3-1, the J call TRBJ1-3; no clear D. V lost 4 bases, J lost 0 bases, and 10 bases lay in between. Germline lookup yields CDR1 LGHDT and CDR2 YNNKEL (reference sequence). The CDR3 has 15 amino acids. CDR3 nucleotides: TGTGCCAGCAGCCCTGCCGAGAGCTCTGGAAACACCATATATTTT. As protein: CASSPAESSGNTIYF.

The rearrangement joins TRBV14 to TRBJ2-3; D gene ambiguous. This CDR3 contains 13 residues. The germline V and J ends were trimmed by 1 base and 10 bases, with 12 bases remaining between them. CDR1 and CDR2 from the germline V gene are SGHDN and FVKESK. CDR3 DNA sequence: TGTGCCAGCAGCCAAGTTGGAGAGGCTCCGCAGTATTTT. Protein product: CASSQVGEAPQYF.

V usage is TRBV11-2 and J usage is TRBJ2-1; 8 bases align to TRBD1. Germline CDR1 and CDR2: SGHAT and FQNNGV. The CDR3 runs 16 residues. The trim removed 5 bases at V and 3 bases at J, leaving 9 bases unmatched. The CDR3 loop is CASSMLGTGDYNEQFF. The CDR3 nucleotides read TGTGCCAGCAGCATGTTAGGGACAGGAGACTACAATGAGCAGTTCTTC.

The chain is built from TRBV3-1 and TRBJ2-2; the match to TRBD1 covers 8 bases. Germline CDR1 is LGHDT and CDR2 is YNNKEL (reference sequence). The V and J ends lost 4 bases and 15 bases, in that order; junction bases with no gene match: 10. The CDR3 totals 13 residues. In nucleotides, the CDR3 is TGTGCCAGCAGCCCGACCCCAGGGGGCTCGGTGTTTTTT. Protein sequence: CASSPTPGGSVFF.

In this sample, this clonotype turned up many times. This chain links TRBV30 with TRBJ2-1; tentative D call: TRBD2 (6 bases). CDR1 is GTSNPN, CDR2 SVGIG, per germline (reference sequence). CDR3 length equals 15 residues. With 1 base removed from V and 5 bases from J, the gap between germline ends came to 15 bases. The chain's CDR3 is CAWSAGALLNNEQFF. The CDR3 nucleotides read TGTGCCTGGAGTGCGGGAGCGCTACTAAACAATGAGCAGTTCTTC.

There are a few counts of this clonotype. CDR3 in amino acids: CASSIRDSRLGYTF. For the CDR3, the DNA is TGTGCCAGTAGTATTCGCGACAGCCGACTCGGCTACACCTTC. J is TRBJ1-2 and V is TRBV19, with a possible D match to TRBD1 (5 bases). The CDR3 extends over 14 amino acids. Germline lookup yields CDR1 LNHDA and CDR2 SQIVND (reference sequence). V was trimmed by 3 bases and J by 8 bases, leaving 16 bases between them.

This clonotype was observed at least ten times. The V and J genes are TRBV28 and TRBJ2-3; the D gene is possibly TRBD1 (6 bases). The CDR3 runs 14 residues. Trimming took off 5 bases at V and 0 bases at J, with 9 bases between the two ends. Germline V CDR1 and CDR2: MDHEN, SYDVKM. CDR3 DNA sequence: TGTGCCAGCAGTGGACAGTTTAGCACAGATACGCAGTATTTT. As protein: CASSGQFSTDTQYF. The full variable domain, with the rest looked up from reference TRBV28 and TRBJ2-3, is DVKVTQSSRYLVKRTGEKVFLECVQDMDHENMFWYRQDPGLGLRLIYFSYDVKMKEKGDIPEGYSVSREKKERFSLILESASTNQTSMYLCASSGQFSTDTQYFGPGTRLTVL.

In this sample, this clonotype turned up many times. CDR3 bases: TGCGCCAGCAGCCAGCGGGACGGAGGGTCCTACGAGCAGTACTTC. Protein sequence: CASSQRDGGSYEQYF. The chain links TRBV4-1 to TRBJ2-7; TRBD2 might be the D (6 bases). Trimming took 3 bases from V and 1 from J, leaving 13 bases between them. This CDR3 is built from 15 residues. CDR1 and CDR2 from the germline V gene are MGHRA and YSYEKL.

This chain uses TRBV7-8 with TRBJ2-7; possibly TRBD2 for D (6 bases). V shed 7 bases and J shed 6 bases, with 25 bases lying between them. This CDR3 contains 16 residues. Germline V gene data show CDR1 as SGHVS and CDR2 as FQNEAQ. CDR3 sequence: CASTQRAATGGIEQYF. The CDR3 DNA follows: TGTGCCAGCACCCAGAGAGCGGCCACCGGGGGAATCGAGCAGTACTTC.

The sample holds many counts of this clonotype. The rearrangement links TRBV11-3 to TRBJ2-2, with D unclear. CDR3 length: 15 amino acids. Per the germline V gene, CDR1 is SGHNT and CDR2 is YENEEA. Trimming shortened V by 2 bases and J by 8 bases, and 15 bases separated the two germline ends. CDR3 nucleotide sequence: TGTGCCAGCAGCTTAAAGAGCGTGAGAAAGGGGGAGCTGTTTTTT. Its protein product is CASSLKSVRKGELFF.